The 2 T cell receptor beta chains in this list originate from one sample, sequenced in a study of OX40 agonist ivuxolimab in advanced cancers. Profiling relied on immunoSEQ multiplex PCR, and the TCRdb table lists in-frame clones only, not all of them. The data show approximately 58,000 clones, 60% to 80% seen once. Sequenced material: CD4+ or CD8+ T cells sorted from blood, taken in a trial of the OX40 agonist ivuxolimab. Receptors were obtained from an adult with an advanced solid tumor such as melanoma, head and neck, liver or kidney cancer.

The chain couples TRBV7-2 to TRBJ2-7; no definite D call. The V end lost 7 bases, the J end lost 0 bases, and 16 bases lay between the germline ends. Germline V CDR1 and CDR2: SGHTA, FQGNSA. The CDR3 length is 15 residues. CDR3 coding DNA: TGTGCCAGCAACTCCCCGGTTCGAAGCTCCTACGAGCAGTACTTC. It translates to CASNSPVRSSYEQYF.

The genes are TRBV19 and TRBJ2-1; TRBD1 matches 7 bases. The junction had 4 bases not matched to a gene; V was cut back by 3 bases and J by 2 bases. There are 15 residues in the CDR3. Germline CDR1 reads LNHDA; CDR2 reads SQIVND (reference sequence). DNA for the CDR3: TGTGCCAGTAGTATGGCGCAGGGGGCCTACAATGAGCAGTTCTTC. Its translation: CASSMAQGAYNEQFF. Based on the CDR3 plus reference TRBV19 and TRBJ2-1, the full variable domain is DGGITQSPKYLFRKEGQNVTLSCEQNLNHDAMYWYRQDPGQGLRLIYYSQIVNDFQKGDIAEGYSVSREKKESFPLTVTSAQKNPTAFYLCASSMAQGAYNEQFFGPGTRLTVL.